This TCR beta chain was recovered during a study of T-cell reconstitution after alpha-beta-depleted transplantation in children. The germline V gene has CDR1 SGHNT and CDR2 YYREEE (reference sequence). V lost 0 bases to trimming and J lost 3 bases, with 4 bases between them. The CDR3 is 13 residues long. This clonotype came up many times. Construction of the TCRbeta library involved unique molecular identifiers. TCRdb re-analysed the PCR reads in MiXCR, keeping a single row per CDR3 protein. The repertoire holds roughly 220,000 distinct CDR3 sequences, with 9.5% to 15% as singletons. Source: PBMCs from the stem cell graft donor, taken from the stem cell graft. This TCR was recovered from a human donor who donated a stem cell graft to a child with acute lymphoblastic leukemia. V is TRBV5-4 and J is TRBJ1-5; no definite D call. The CDR3 region has the DNA TGTGCCAGCAGCTTGGGGCCCAATCAGCCCCAGCATTTT. This encodes CASSLGPNQPQHF.